The next 20 T cell receptor beta chains were all read from a single sample in a study of shared clonotypes between healthy human individuals. Profiled with immunoSEQ multiplex PCR; TCRdb holds only in-frame clones, not every one. The sample lists about 490,000 clones; roughly 85% were seen once. The sequencing input was PBMCs. These receptors all come from a woman aged 40 to 55 in good health. Some clones in this sample may be carry-over from other donors' samples.

The rearrangement uses TRBV29-1 and TRBJ2-7; D gene uncertain. This CDR3 is built from 12 residues. Germline V lookup: CDR1 SQVTM, CDR2 ANQGSEA. Trimming stripped 7 bases from V and 2 bases from J, with 12 bases between. The CDR3 sequence: CSAENSPYEQYF. DNA for the CDR3: TGCAGCGCTGAGAATTCCCCCTACGAGCAGTACTTC.

The gene calls are TRBV19 and TRBJ1-1, with 12 positions matching TRBD1. The junction had 4 bases not matched to a gene; V was cut back by 7 bases and J by 7 bases. CDR3 size: 13 residues. Germline V CDR1 and CDR2: LNHDA, SQIVND (reference sequence). CDR3 sequence (DNA): TGTGCCAGTACCGGGACAGGGGGCCTTGAAGCTTTCTTT. Translating gives CASTGTGGLEAFF.

V gene TRBV7-9 combines with J gene TRBJ2-3; 16 positions match TRBD2. Unmatched junction bases numbered 4, after V lost 0 bases and J lost 10 bases. The CDR3 is made up of 16 amino acids. Per germline, CDR1 SEHNR and CDR2 FQNEAQ (reference sequence). CDR3 sequence reads: CASSLAAGTSGRAQYF. DNA of the CDR3: TGTGCCAGCAGCTTAGCCGCCGGGACTAGCGGGAGGGCGCAGTATTTT. The variable domain in full, with the rest retrieved from reference TRBV7-9 and TRBJ2-3, is DTGVSQNPRHKITKRGQNVTFRCDPISEHNRLYWYRQTLGQGPEFLTYFQNEAQLEKSRLLSDRFSAERPKGSFSTLEIQRTEQGDSAMYLCASSLAAGTSGRAQYFGPGTRLTVL.

The chain links TRBV9 to TRBJ2-1, with TRBD2 matching 10 bases. V was clipped by 0 bases and J by 3 bases; unmatched bases: 6. Germline CDR1 SGDLS, CDR2 YYNGEE. The CDR3 extends over 17 amino acids. The CDR3 here is CASSVGVAGGHYNEQFF. In DNA, the CDR3 is TGTGCCAGCAGCGTAGGGGTAGCGGGAGGCCACTACAATGAGCAGTTCTTC. Full variable domain (remainder filled in from reference TRBV9 and TRBJ2-1): DSGVTQTPKHLITATGQRVTLRCSPRSGDLSVYWYQQSLDQGLQFLIQYYNGEERAKGNILERFSAQQFPDLHSELNLSSLELGDSALYFCASSVGVAGGHYNEQFFGPGTRLTVL.

The rearrangement joins TRBV28 to TRBJ2-3; 7 nucleotides agree with TRBD1. The CDR3 extends over 17 amino acids. Trimming removed 4 bases from V and 0 bases from J; junction bases left unmatched: 10. Germline values: CDR1 MDHEN, CDR2 SYDVKM. This chain's CDR3 is CASSYTGAGYSTDTQYF. For the CDR3, the DNA is TGTGCCAGCAGTTATACAGGGGCAGGGTATAGCACAGATACGCAGTATTTT.

CDR3 in amino acids: CASSEAGGIQRPQHF. The CDR3 DNA is TGTGCCAGCAGTGAGGCAGGGGGCATTCAGCGGCCCCAGCATTTT. J is TRBJ1-5 and V is TRBV6-4, with 8 bases matching TRBD1. This CDR3 is built from 15 residues. V lost 3 bases, J lost 9 bases, and 10 bases stayed unmatched. Germline CDR1 is MRHNA and CDR2 is SNTAGT.

This clone was recorded once. This chain uses TRBV27 with TRBJ2-2; 7 bases fit TRBD2. CDR1 MNHEY and CDR2 SMNVEV come from the germline V gene (reference sequence). With V trimmed by 5 bases and J by 7 bases, 13 bases remained unmatched. The CDR3 covers 16 residues. The CDR3 sequence is CASSTDGGRGNGELFF. DNA for the CDR3: TGTGCCAGCAGTACCGATGGCGGGAGAGGGAACGGGGAGCTGTTTTTT.

This clone was seen a few times. The chain carries TRBV5-5 and TRBJ1-1, with a weak D call TRBD1 (6 bases). The CDR3 runs 19 residues. V lost 0 bases and J 1 base, leaving 22 bases between the germline ends. Germline V gives CDR1 SGHKS, CDR2 YYEKEE (reference sequence). The CDR3 protein is CASSLAYPPGAIPNTEAFF. CDR3 in DNA: TGTGCCAGCAGCTTGGCTTACCCCCCAGGGGCCATTCCGAACACTGAAGCTTTCTTT. Variable domain in full (rest from reference TRBV5-5 and TRBJ1-1): DAGVTQSPTHLIKTRGQQVTLRCSPISGHKSVSWYQQVLGQGPQFIFQYYEKEERGRGNFPDRFSARQFPNYSSELNVNALLLGDSALYLCASSLAYPPGAIPNTEAFFGQGTRLTVV.

As for this clone: The sample contains more than one DNA sequence encoding this CDR3. The chain combines TRBV6-5 with TRBJ2-5; 8 nucleotides align to TRBD1. J was trimmed by 3 bases and V by 0 bases; bases with no gene match: 0. This CDR3 comprises 14 residues. CDR1 is MNHEY and CDR2 is SVGAGI in the germline V gene. Here the CDR3 reads CASSYSGQEETQYF. CDR3 nucleotides: TGTGCCAGCAGTTACTCGGGACAGGAAGAGACCCAGTACTTC.

The rearrangement joins TRBV5-1 to TRBJ2-7; TRBD2 agrees at 8 bases. V lost 3 bases to trimming and J lost 3 bases; unmatched junction nucleotides: 8. The CDR3 is 15 amino acids. Germline V gene lookup returns CDR1 SGHRS and CDR2 YFSETQ. CDR3 coding DNA: TGCGCCAGCAGCTCTGGGGCGGGAGGAATCTACGAGCAGTACTTC. As protein: CASSSGAGGIYEQYF.

The chain joins TRBV5-1 to TRBJ1-4; D call uncertain. Germline-derived CDR1 and CDR2 are SGHRS and YFSETQ. Deletions cut 2 bases from V and 8 bases from J, with 13 bases between. The CDR3 covers 14 residues. For the CDR3, the DNA is TGCGCCAGCAGCTTTCGAGGGTTCGGGGAAAAACTGTTTTTT. Amino acids: CASSFRGFGEKLFF.

The chain combines TRBV27 with TRBJ2-1, with 7 bases lining up with TRBD2. J gave up 9 bases and V 3 bases, and 23 bases lay outside the gene matches. Looked up from germline, CDR1 is MNHEY and CDR2 is SMNVEV (reference sequence). The CDR3 totals 19 residues. This chain's CDR3 is CASSFLPLLPAGENSEQFF. CDR3 DNA: TGTGCCAGCAGTTTTTTACCCCTTCTTCCTGCGGGAGAAAATAGTGAGCAGTTCTTC.

The chain employs TRBV11-2 and TRBJ2-1, with TRBD1 matching over 9 bases. V shed 2 bases and J 5 bases; nucleotides not matched to a gene: 13. The CDR3 spans 18 residues. Germline V gene data show CDR1 as SGHAT and CDR2 as FQNNGV. Here the CDR3 DNA reads TGTGCCAGCAGCTTACCGCCTTGGGGACAGGGTAGAGACAATGAGCAGTTCTTC. Translation: CASSLPPWGQGRDNEQFF. Filled out from reference TRBV11-2 and TRBJ2-1, the complete variable domain reads EAGVAQSPRYKIIEKRQSVAFWCNPISGHATLYWYQQILGQGPKLLIQFQNNGVVDDSQLPKDRFSAERLKGVDSTLKIQPAKLEDSAVYLCASSLPPWGQGRDNEQFFGPGTRLTVL.

The chain uses TRBV27 and TRBJ2-2; 7 nucleotides line up with TRBD2. The CDR3 has 16 residues. CDR1 MNHEY and CDR2 SMNVEV come from the germline V gene (reference sequence). The V gene end was trimmed by 1 base and the J gene end by 2 bases; junction bases not matched to a gene: 4. The CDR3 region is CASSLLGGANTGELFF. The CDR3 DNA is TGTGCCAGCAGTTTATTGGGAGGGGCCAACACCGGGGAGCTGTTTTTT.

V usage is TRBV13 and J usage is TRBJ1-1; D remains ambiguous. Trimming pared 5 bases from V and 3 bases from J, leaving 10 bases between. CDR1 and CDR2 from the germline V gene are PRHDT and FYEKMQ (reference sequence). The CDR3 runs 13 residues. CDR3 residues: CASSPYRDTEAFF. The CDR3 coding sequence is TGTGCCAGCAGCCCTTATAGGGACACTGAAGCTTTCTTT.

This clone was observed once. V gene TRBV4-2 combines with J gene TRBJ2-3; D ambiguous. V was shortened by 0 bases and J by 6 bases, with 4 bases between the two germline ends. The CDR3 consists of 12 residues. Germline assignment: CDR1 LGHNA and CDR2 YNFKEQ. CDR3 amino acids: CASSQDWDTQYF. Written as DNA, the CDR3 is TGTGCCAGCAGCCAAGATTGGGATACGCAGTATTTT.

This clone was seen more than once but under ten times. CDR3 sequence: CASSREEACTF. The CDR3 region has the DNA TGTGCCAGCAGCCGTGAGGAAGCCTGCACCTTC. The J gene is TRBJ1-2, the V gene TRBV5-6; D gene uncertain. CDR3 length equals 11 residues. V was shortened by 4 bases and J by 13 bases, with 14 bases between the two germline ends. In germline, CDR1 is SGHDT, CDR2 YYEEEE.

This chain uses TRBV11-3 with TRBJ2-3; 12 bases align to TRBD1. The germline CDR1 and CDR2 sequences are SGHNT and YENEEA. The CDR3 contains 16 residues. Unmatched junction bases numbered 7, after V lost 5 bases and J lost 4 bases. CDR3 nucleotides: TGTGCCAGCAGCCCGGGACAGGGGGCACCCGCAGATACGCAGTATTTT. The encoded protein is CASSPGQGAPADTQYF.

The genes are TRBV2 and TRBJ1-1; 8 positions agree with TRBD1. CDR3 length: 14 residues. V gave up 4 bases and J gave up 5 bases; unmatched junction bases: 6. Per the germline V gene, CDR1 is SNHLY and CDR2 is FYNNEI. The CDR3 reads CASSGTGWETEAFF. CDR3 bases: TGTGCCAGCAGTGGGACAGGGTGGGAGACTGAAGCTTTCTTT.

The chain carries TRBV6-1 and TRBJ1-2, with a tentative D call TRBD1 (5 bases). The V gene's germline CDR1 is MNHNS and CDR2 SASEGT. This CDR3 is 14 amino acids long. V was trimmed by 6 bases and J by 4 bases, leaving 15 bases between them. DNA of the CDR3: TGTGCCAGCAGGGCCGGGGACTTGGGCTATGGCTACACCTTC. Residues: CASRAGDLGYGYTF.